This passage covers 26 T cell receptor beta chains from one sample sequenced in a study of tumor-infiltrating lymphocytes in primary liver carcinoma. With around 520 ng total RNA as template and a constant-region primer, TCR beta cDNA was made. Generation of the TCR beta libraries relied on three nested multiplex PCR rounds using slightly modified ARM-PCR. The first two PCR rounds used TRBV1-TRBV30 primers with a Cbeta primer, about 9 cycles each. One entry per CDR3 protein, called by TCRdb with MiXCR from the multiplex PCR reads. The data contain 45,000 to 55,000 distinct CDR3 sequences, 55% to 75% of them singletons. From unsorted bulk tissue weighing roughly 17-34 mg, DNA and RNA were co-extracted. Sequenced material: liver tumor tissue from sampling region 5. Subset meaning: tumor region T5, tumor centre. These receptors all come from a man aged 35 to 55 with primary liver carcinoma and hepatitis B virus infection.

The genes are TRBV7-8 and TRBJ2-7, with 8 nucleotides matching TRBD1. This CDR3 contains 16 residues. Looked up from germline, CDR1 is SGHVS and CDR2 is FQNEAQ. The junction had 10 bases not matched to a gene; V was cut back by 5 bases and J by 1 base. The DNA of the CDR3 is TGTGCCAGCAGCCCCGAAGGGGACAGGTTATCCTACGAGCAGTACTTC. This sequence encodes CASSPEGDRLSYEQYF.

This clonotype has just one count. A junction boundary mismatches the germline segment, possibly from a read error. The chain employs TRBV11-1 and TRBJ2-5, with D perhaps matching TRBD1 (6 bases). The CDR3 has 17 amino acids. Looked up from germline, CDR1 is SGHAT and CDR2 is FQDESV (reference sequence). The CDR3 protein is CACSLAKGGQLHGTQYF. The CDR3 DNA follows: TGTGCCTGCAGCTTAGCAAAAGGCGGACAGCTCCACGGGACCCAGTACTTC.

As regards this clonotype: A much larger clone is a single base away; this may be a read error. The chain has TRBV28 and TRBJ2-7; the D is unclear. There are 12 residues in the CDR3. The germline V and J ends were trimmed by 5 bases and 3 bases, with 8 bases remaining between them. Per the germline V gene, CDR1 is MDHEN and CDR2 is SYDVKM. CDR3 sequence reads: CASSDLNYEQYF. The CDR3 coding sequence is TGTGCCAGCAGTGACCTTAACTACGAGCAGTACTTC.

This clonotype was counted only a few times. A much larger clone is a single base away; this may be a read error. The chain recombines TRBV12-3 or TRBV12-4 with TRBJ2-1; D not resolved. The CDR3 consists of 11 residues. Written as DNA, the CDR3 is TGTGTCAGCAGTTTGACTCTTGAGCAGTTCTTC. It codes for CVSSLTLEQFF.

This clonotype was detected ten times or more. A read error is possible here, since a much larger clone lies one base away. The rearrangement uses TRBV6-1 and TRBJ1-1, with 8 bases fitting TRBD1. This CDR3 contains 16 residues. The V gene's germline CDR1 is MNHNS and CDR2 SASEGT. The CDR3 bases are TGTGTCAGCAGTGAATTGGGAGGGACAGGCAACACTGAAGCTTTCTTT. As protein: CVSSELGGTGNTEAFF.

Turning to this clonotype: Since no conserved phenylalanine or tryptophan closes the CDR3, a read error is the likely cause. The rearrangement joins TRBV11-2 to TRBJ2-1; TRBD2 agrees at 11 bases. CDR1 is SGHAT and CDR2 is FQNNGV in the germline V gene. This CDR3 contains 17 residues. The CDR3 sequence is CASSLGAVSGRANEQFS. The CDR3 bases are TGCGCCAGCAGCTTAGGGGCTGTTAGCGGGAGGGCCAATGAGCAGTTCTCC.

This sequence joins TRBV4-1 and TRBJ1-5; no definite D call. This CDR3 region has 16 residues. In germline, CDR1 is MGHRA, CDR2 YSYEKL. Trimming shortened V by 5 bases and J by 5 bases, and 19 bases separated the two germline ends. The DNA for the CDR3 is TGCGCCAGCAGCTTACGCCAGGATATAGGACATCAGCCCCAGCATTTT. Protein sequence: CASSLRQDIGHQPQHF.

Comment on this clonotype: The conserved phenylalanine or tryptophan normally closing the CDR3 is absent here, so this likely arose from a read error. The chain carries TRBV20-1 and TRBJ2-7; TRBD2 agrees at 7 bases. Per germline, CDR1 DFQATT and CDR2 SNEGSKA (reference sequence). The CDR3 is 14 residues long. Unmatched junction bases numbered 7, after V lost 3 bases and J lost 2 bases. CDR3 in amino acids: CSASQAGYPYEQYL. CDR3 nucleotide sequence: TGCAGTGCTAGCCAAGCGGGATACCCCTACGAGCAGTACCTC.

Regarding this clonotype: An end of the junction differs from the germline gene, which may be a read error. The chain uses TRBV6-6 and TRBJ2-1, with D perhaps TRBD2 (5 bases). Germline V gene sequence: CDR1 MNHNY, CDR2 SVGAGI (reference sequence). The CDR3 runs to 14 residues. CDR3 residues: CASSYIERADEQLF. Written as DNA, the CDR3 is TGTGCCAGCAGTTATATCGAGAGGGCCGATGAGCAGTTGTTC.

Comments on this clonotype: One end of the junction does not line up with germline, which may come from a read error. The genes are TRBV7-9 and TRBJ2-5, with 9 bases that match TRBD1. CDR3 length: 16 amino acids. Germline V gene data show CDR1 as SEHNR and CDR2 as FQNEAQ (reference sequence). DNA for the CDR3: TGTGCCAGCAGCTTAGGGGACAGGGTGCTGCAAGAGACCCTGTACTTC. Translated, it gives CASSLGDRVLQETLYF.

Of note for this clonotype: One junction end disagrees with the germline gene, perhaps due to a read error. This chain uses TRBV5-6 with TRBJ2-1, with D maybe TRBD2 (6 bases). CDR3 size: 15 residues. Germline V gene lookup returns CDR1 SGHDT and CDR2 YYEEEE. CDR3 sequence: CASTSRAGKYNEHFF. CDR3 in DNA: TGTGCCAGCACCTCGAGGGCGGGGAAGTACAATGAGCATTTCTTC.

In the case of this clonotype: It may be a read error: a sequence one base away is much more abundant. This chain joins TRBV5-1 and TRBJ2-7; 8 bases are a match to TRBD2. The CDR3 runs 15 residues. CDR1 and CDR2 (germline): SGHRS, YFSETQ. The CDR3 is CAGSLDPSGSYEQYF. CDR3 in DNA: TGCGCCGGCAGCTTGGACCCTAGCGGGTCCTACGAGCAGTACTTC.

This clonotype has a handful of counts. It may be a read error: a sequence one base away is much more abundant. The V and J genes are TRBV4-1 and TRBJ1-4; D is unclear. CDR3 length: 16 amino acids. Germline V lookup: CDR1 MGHRA, CDR2 YSYEKL. The V and J ends lost 0 bases and 2 bases respectively, with 10 bases between them. The CDR3 DNA sequence: TGCGCCAGCAGCCAAGACCCCGGGGAGACTAATGAAAAACTGTTTTTT. This encodes CASSQDPGETNEKLFF.

This clonotype was counted once. This clone may be a read error of a much larger clone one base away. The CDR3 reads CASSLVRWYGYTF. The DNA of the CDR3 is TGTGCCAGCAGTTTAGTACGGTGGTATGGCTACACCTTC. The chain carries TRBV28 and TRBJ1-2; D remains ambiguous. The CDR3 is made up of 13 amino acids. Germline CDR1 and CDR2: MDHEN and SYDVKM. Trimming took off 2 bases at V and 5 bases at J, with 9 bases between the two ends.

Worth noting for this clonotype: A much larger clonotype is one base distant, so this may be a read error. The CDR3 is CAGVRMNTEAFF. For the CDR3, the DNA is TGTGCGGGGGTCAGGATGAACACTGAAGCTTTCTTT. The V call is TRBV30, the J call TRBJ1-1; D is possibly TRBD1 (5 bases). The germline V gene has CDR1 GTSNPN and CDR2 SVGIG (reference sequence). The CDR3 is made up of 12 amino acids.

In regard to this clonotype: At one of its ends the junction is not consistent with the germline gene, which may arise from a read error. This sequence joins TRBV11-2 and TRBJ2-3; D gene unclear. The CDR3 is 14 amino acids. Per germline, CDR1 SGHAT and CDR2 FQNNGV. In DNA, the CDR3 is TGTGCTAGCAGCTTCGTAGGTAACGCAGATGCGCAGTATTTT. Encoded protein: CASSFVGNADAQYF. The entire variable domain, with the rest obtained from reference TRBV11-2 and TRBJ2-3, is as follows: EAGVAQSPRYKIIEKRQSVAFWCNPISGHATLYWYQQILGQGPKLLIQFQNNGVVDDSQLPKDRFSAERLKGVDSTLKIQPAKLEDSAVYLCASSFVGNADAQYFGPGTRLTVL.

This chain joins TRBV6-1 and TRBJ2-7; D is perhaps TRBD2 (6 bases). V lost 8 bases, J lost 2 bases, and 10 bases lay in between. CDR3 length: 12 residues. Germline-derived CDR1 and CDR2 are MNHNS and SASEGT. CDR3 amino acids: CASCSGPYEQYF. CDR3 nucleotide sequence: TGTGCCAGCTGTAGCGGACCCTACGAGCAGTACTTC.

In the case of this clonotype: Because it lacks the conserved phenylalanine or tryptophan at the end, this CDR3 is likely a read error. The V gene is TRBV6-1, the J gene TRBJ2-3; tentatively, D is TRBD1 or TRBD2 (8 bases each). CDR1 and CDR2 from the germline V gene are MNHNS and SASEGT. The ends were cut back, 6 bases at V and 4 bases at J, with 38 bases in the middle. This CDR3 is built from 22 residues. This CDR3 is CASSPDRVRWGSAGARADTQYL. In nucleotides, the CDR3 is TGTGCCAGCAGCCCGGACAGGGTCCGTTGGGGTTCAGCGGGGGCTCGGGCAGATACGCAGTATCTT.

The rearrangement links TRBV29-1 to TRBJ2-7; perhaps TRBD1 as D (9 bases). The CDR3 length is 15 residues. Germline CDR1 and CDR2: SQVTM and ANQGSEA. The CDR3 DNA is TGCGGCGCAATCGGGGGGGACAGGGTCGCCTACGAGCAGTACTTC. This sequence encodes CGAIGGDRVAYEQYF.

Comment on this clonotype: A read error may produce the germline difference seen at one junction end. The chain combines TRBV6-1 with TRBJ2-7; 8 positions agree with TRBD1. The CDR3 totals 13 residues. In germline, CDR1 is MNHNS, CDR2 SASEGT. CDR3 loop: CANSDRGPYELYF. The CDR3 DNA reads TGTGCCAACAGTGACAGGGGCCCCTACGAGCTGTACTTC.

A note on this clonotype: The germline gene is not matched at one end of the junction; a read error may be the cause. V gene TRBV5-1 combines with J gene TRBJ1-6; the D is unclear. The CDR3 sequence is 15 residues long. The germline CDR1 and CDR2 sequences are SGHRS and YFSETQ. The CDR3 sequence: CASRLAGSYNSPLHF. The CDR3 DNA reads TGCGCCAGCAGATTGGCGGGCTCCTATAATTCACCCCTCCACTTT.

Notes on this clonotype: With a much larger clone just one base away, this may be a read error. The chain uses TRBV30 and TRBJ2-2, with D hard to call. The germline V gene encodes CDR1 GTSNPN and CDR2 SVGIG (reference sequence). CDR3 length: 15 amino acids. Here the CDR3 reads CARSVPNTHTGELFF. The DNA of the CDR3 is TGTGCCCGGAGTGTACCCAACACGCACACCGGGGAGCTGTTTTTT.

The table lists this clonotype with a few counts. This CDR3 fails to terminate in the conserved phenylalanine or tryptophan, so it likely reflects a read error. This chain uses TRBV12-3 or TRBV12-4 with TRBJ2-1, with 8 bases matching TRBD2. The CDR3 is 14 amino acids. Unmatched junction bases numbered 9, after V lost 8 bases and J lost 6 bases. CDR3 coding DNA: TGTGCCAGCCGCGGACTAGCTGGTCCCAATGAGCAGTTCTCC. It encodes CASRGLAGPNEQFS.

The genes are TRBV7-8 and TRBJ1-5; D ambiguous. V was shortened by 6 bases and J by 4 bases, with 13 bases between the two germline ends. CDR3 length equals 14 residues. CDR1 is SGHVS, CDR2 FQNEAQ, per germline. The CDR3, as DNA: TGTGCCAGCAGTTCAATCCTAGGAAATCAGCCCCAGCATTTT. Translation gives CASSSILGNQPQHF.

This clonotype was seen many times. This sequence joins TRBV7-8 and TRBJ2-1; 8 nucleotides match TRBD2. The V gene end was trimmed by 2 bases and the J gene end by 0 bases; junction bases not matched to a gene: 12. The germline CDR1 and CDR2 sequences are SGHVS and FQNEAQ. The CDR3 spans 19 residues. The CDR3 DNA is TGTGCCAGCAGCTTACGTAGGAGTAGCGGGATCTCCTCCTACAATGAGCAGTTCTTC. It encodes CASSLRRSSGISSYNEQFF.

In the case of this clonotype: This is likely a read error, given that the CDR3 carries no conserved phenylalanine or tryptophan at its end. The chain carries TRBV6-6 and TRBJ1-1, with D hard to call. The length of the CDR3 is 11 residues. The germline gives CDR1 MNHNY, CDR2 SVGAGI (reference sequence). The CDR3 DNA follows: TGTACCAGCAGTCAAAACACTGAAGCTTTCATT. Protein product: CTSSQNTEAFI.